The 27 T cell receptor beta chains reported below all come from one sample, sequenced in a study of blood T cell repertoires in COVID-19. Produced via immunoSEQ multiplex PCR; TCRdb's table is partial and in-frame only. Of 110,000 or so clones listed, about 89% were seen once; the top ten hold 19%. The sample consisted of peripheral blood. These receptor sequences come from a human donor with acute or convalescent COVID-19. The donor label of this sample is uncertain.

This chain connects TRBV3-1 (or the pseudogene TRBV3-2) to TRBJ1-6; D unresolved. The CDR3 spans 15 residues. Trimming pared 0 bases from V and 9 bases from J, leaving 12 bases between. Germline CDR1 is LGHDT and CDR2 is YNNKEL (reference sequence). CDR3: CASSQDSGPGSPLHF. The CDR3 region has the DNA TGTGCCAGCAGCCAAGATTCCGGCCCGGGTTCACCCCTCCACTTT.

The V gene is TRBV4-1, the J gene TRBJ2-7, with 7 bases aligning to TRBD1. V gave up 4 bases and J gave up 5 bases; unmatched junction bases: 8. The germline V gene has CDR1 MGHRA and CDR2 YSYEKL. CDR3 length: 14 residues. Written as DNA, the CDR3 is TGCGCCAGCAGCCGTCAGACAGGGACCGACGAGCAGTACTTC. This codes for CASSRQTGTDEQYF.

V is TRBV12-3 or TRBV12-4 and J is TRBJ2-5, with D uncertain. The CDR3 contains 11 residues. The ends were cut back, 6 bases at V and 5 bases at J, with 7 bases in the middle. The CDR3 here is CASSQLETQYF. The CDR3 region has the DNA TGTGCCAGCAGCCAGTTGGAGACCCAGTACTTC.

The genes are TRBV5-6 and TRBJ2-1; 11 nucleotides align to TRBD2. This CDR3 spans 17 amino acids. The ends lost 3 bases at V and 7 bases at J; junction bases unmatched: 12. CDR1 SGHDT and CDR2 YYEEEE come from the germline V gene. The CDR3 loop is CASSSTSGRGLMNEQFF. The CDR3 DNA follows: TGTGCCAGCAGCTCCACTAGCGGGAGAGGGTTAATGAATGAGCAGTTCTTC. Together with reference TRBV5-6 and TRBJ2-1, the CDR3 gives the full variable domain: DAGVTQSPTHLIKTRGQQVTLRCSPKSGHDTVSWYQQALGQGPQFIFQYYEEEERQRGNFPDRFSGHQFPNYSSELNVNALLLGDSALYLCASSSTSGRGLMNEQFFGPGTRLTVL.

CDR3 loop: CASSWDFGANVLTF. For the CDR3, the DNA is TGTGCCAGCAGCTGGGACTTCGGGGCCAACGTCCTGACTTTC. The chain links TRBV7-9 to TRBJ2-6, with D possibly matching TRBD2 (6 bases). CDR1 SEHNR and CDR2 FQNEAQ come from the germline V gene (reference sequence). Trimming removed 4 bases from V and 4 bases from J, with 8 bases in between. The CDR3 spans 14 residues.

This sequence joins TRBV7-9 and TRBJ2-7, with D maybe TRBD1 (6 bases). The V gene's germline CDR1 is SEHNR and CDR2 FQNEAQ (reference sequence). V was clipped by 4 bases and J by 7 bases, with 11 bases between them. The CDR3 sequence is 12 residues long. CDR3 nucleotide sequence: TGTGCCAGCAGCTACAGGGATCATGAGCAGTACTTC. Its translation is CASSYRDHEQYF.

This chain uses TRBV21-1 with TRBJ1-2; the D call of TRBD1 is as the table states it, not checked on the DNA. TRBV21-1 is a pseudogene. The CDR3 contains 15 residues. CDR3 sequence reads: CASSNPEDRGRGYTF. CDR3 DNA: TGTGCCAGCAGCAATCCCGAAGACAGGGGTCGTGGCTACACCTTC.

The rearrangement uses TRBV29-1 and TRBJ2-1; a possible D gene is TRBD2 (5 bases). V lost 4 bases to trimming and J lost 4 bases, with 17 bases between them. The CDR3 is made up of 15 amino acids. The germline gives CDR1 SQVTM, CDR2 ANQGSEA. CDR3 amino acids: CSVGAPRGGYNEQFF. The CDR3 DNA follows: TGCAGCGTTGGGGCTCCGCGAGGCGGGTACAATGAGCAGTTCTTC.

The CDR3 loop is CASSSRPVQGQPQHF. CDR3 DNA sequence: TGTGCCAGCAGTTCCAGGCCGGTGCAGGGTCAGCCCCAGCATTTT. The V gene is TRBV6-2 or TRBV6-3, the J gene TRBJ1-5, with TRBD1 as a possible D gene (5 bases). This CDR3 spans 15 amino acids. The germline V gene has CDR1 MNHEY and CDR2 SVGEGT. Trimming cost V 4 bases and J 6 bases, with 16 bases left between them.

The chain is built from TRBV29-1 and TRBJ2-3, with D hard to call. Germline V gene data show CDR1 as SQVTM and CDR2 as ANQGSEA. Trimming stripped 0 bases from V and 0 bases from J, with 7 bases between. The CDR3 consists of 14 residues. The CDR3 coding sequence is TGCAGCGTTGAAGAAGTGGCTAGCACAGATACGCAGTATTTT. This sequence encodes CSVEEVASTDTQYF.

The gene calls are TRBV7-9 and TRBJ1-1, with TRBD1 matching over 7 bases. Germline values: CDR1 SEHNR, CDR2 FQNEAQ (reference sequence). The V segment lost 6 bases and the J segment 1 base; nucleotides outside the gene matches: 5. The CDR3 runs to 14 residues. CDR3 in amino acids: CASRSGQTNTEAFF. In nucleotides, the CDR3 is TGTGCCAGCAGGTCGGGACAGACGAACACTGAAGCTTTCTTT.

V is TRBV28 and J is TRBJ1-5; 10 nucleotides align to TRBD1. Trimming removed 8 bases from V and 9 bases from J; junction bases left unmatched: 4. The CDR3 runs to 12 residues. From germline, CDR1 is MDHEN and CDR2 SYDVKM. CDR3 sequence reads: CASGTGAMPQHF. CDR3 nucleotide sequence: TGTGCCAGCGGGACAGGGGCGATGCCCCAGCATTTT. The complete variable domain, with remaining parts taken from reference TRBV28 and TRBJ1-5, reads DVKVTQSSRYLVKRTGEKVFLECVQDMDHENMFWYRQDPGLGLRLIYFSYDVKMKEKGDIPEGYSVSREKKERFSLILESASTNQTSMYLCASGTGAMPQHFGDGTRLSIL.

The CDR3 sequence: CASSTGIISGNTIYF. Here the CDR3 DNA reads TGCGCCAGCAGCACCGGGATAATCTCTGGAAACACCATATATTTT. V gene TRBV4-1 combines with J gene TRBJ1-3, with D hard to call. The CDR3 loop spans 15 amino acids. Germline V CDR1 and CDR2: MGHRA, YSYEKL. Trimming cost V 5 bases and J 0 bases, with 11 bases left between them.

As DNA, the CDR3 is TGTGCCACCAGCAGGGGGGACAGGGCTTTTGATGGCTACACCTTC. Amino acids: CATSRGDRAFDGYTF. The rearrangement links TRBV15 to TRBJ1-2; 9 bases line up with TRBD1. After removal of 3 bases from V and 6 bases from J, the junction contained 8 bases not matched to a gene. The CDR3 has 15 amino acids. Germline V gene sequence: CDR1 LNHNV, CDR2 YYDKDF (reference sequence). The full variable domain, rest sourced from reference TRBV15 and TRBJ1-2, is DAMVIQNPRYQVTQFGKPVTLSCSQTLNHNVMYWYQQKSSQAPKLLFHYYDKDFNNEADTPDNFQSRRPNTSFCFLDIRSPGLGDTAMYLCATSRGDRAFDGYTFGSGTRLTVV.

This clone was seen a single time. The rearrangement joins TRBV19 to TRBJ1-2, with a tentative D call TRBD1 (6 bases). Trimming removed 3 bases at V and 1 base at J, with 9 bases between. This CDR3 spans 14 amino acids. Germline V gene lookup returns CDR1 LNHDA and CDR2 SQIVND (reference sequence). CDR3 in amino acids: CASSIKDSNYGYTF. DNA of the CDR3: TGTGCCAGTAGTATTAAGGACAGTAACTATGGCTACACCTTC.

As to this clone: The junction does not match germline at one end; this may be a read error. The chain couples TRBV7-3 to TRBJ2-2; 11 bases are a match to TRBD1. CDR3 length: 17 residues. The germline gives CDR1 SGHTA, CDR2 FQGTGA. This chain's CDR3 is CASSITGTGGMTGELFF. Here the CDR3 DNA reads TGTGCCAGCAGCATAACCGGGACAGGGGGTATGACCGGGGAGCTGTTTTTT.

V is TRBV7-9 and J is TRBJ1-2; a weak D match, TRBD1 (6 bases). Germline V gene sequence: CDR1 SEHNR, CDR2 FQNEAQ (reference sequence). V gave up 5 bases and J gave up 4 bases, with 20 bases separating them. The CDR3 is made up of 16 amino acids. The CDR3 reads CASSPIVGQRLYGYTF. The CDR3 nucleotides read TGTGCCAGCAGCCCCATAGTCGGACAGCGCCTCTATGGCTACACCTTC.

CDR3 nucleotides: TGTGCCAGCAGTCTCGGGACATTCCGCACAGATACGCAGTATTTT. It is translated as CASSLGTFRTDTQYF. The genes are TRBV28 and TRBJ2-3; TRBD1 is a possible D gene (6 bases). The CDR3 spans 15 residues. Trimming removed 5 bases from V and 1 base from J, with 13 bases in between. Germline CDR1 is MDHEN and CDR2 is SYDVKM.

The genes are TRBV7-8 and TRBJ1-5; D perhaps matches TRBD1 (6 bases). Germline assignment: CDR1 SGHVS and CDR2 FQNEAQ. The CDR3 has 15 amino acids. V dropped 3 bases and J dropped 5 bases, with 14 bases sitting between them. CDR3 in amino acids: CASSFGTPVDQPQHF. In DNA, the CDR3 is TGTGCCAGCAGCTTCGGGACACCCGTGGATCAGCCCCAGCATTTT.

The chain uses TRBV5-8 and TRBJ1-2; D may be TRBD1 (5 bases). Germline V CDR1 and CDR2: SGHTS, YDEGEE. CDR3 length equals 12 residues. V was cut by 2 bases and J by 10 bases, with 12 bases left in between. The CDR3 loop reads CASSLGVSNYTF. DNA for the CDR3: TGTGCCAGCAGCTTAGGGGTTTCCAACTACACCTTC.

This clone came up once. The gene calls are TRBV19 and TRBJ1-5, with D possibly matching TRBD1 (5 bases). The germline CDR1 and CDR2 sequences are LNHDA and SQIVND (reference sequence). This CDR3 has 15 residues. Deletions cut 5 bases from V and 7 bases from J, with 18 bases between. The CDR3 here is CASSPTGRAKQPQHF. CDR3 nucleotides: TGTGCCAGTAGTCCCACGGGCAGGGCGAAACAGCCCCAGCATTTT.

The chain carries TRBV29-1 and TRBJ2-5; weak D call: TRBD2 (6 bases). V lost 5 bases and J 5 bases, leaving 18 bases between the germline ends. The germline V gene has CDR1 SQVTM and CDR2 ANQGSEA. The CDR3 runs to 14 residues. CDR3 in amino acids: CSVQEGRSWETQYF. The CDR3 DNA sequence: TGCAGCGTTCAGGAGGGCCGGTCATGGGAGACCCAGTACTTC.

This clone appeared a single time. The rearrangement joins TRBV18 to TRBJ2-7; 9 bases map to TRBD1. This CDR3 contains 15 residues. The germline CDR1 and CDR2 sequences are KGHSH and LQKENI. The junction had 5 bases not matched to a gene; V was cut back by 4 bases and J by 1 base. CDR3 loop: CASSLGQGQSYEQYF. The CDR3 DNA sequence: TGTGCCAGCTCACTCGGACAGGGGCAATCCTACGAGCAGTACTTC.

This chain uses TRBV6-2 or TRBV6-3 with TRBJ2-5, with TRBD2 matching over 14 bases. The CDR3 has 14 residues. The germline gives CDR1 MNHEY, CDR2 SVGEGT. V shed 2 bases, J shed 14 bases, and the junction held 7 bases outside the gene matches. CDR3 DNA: TGTGCCAGCAGTTACCTTGGACTAGCGGGGGGTAGTTACTTC. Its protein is CASSYLGLAGGSYF.

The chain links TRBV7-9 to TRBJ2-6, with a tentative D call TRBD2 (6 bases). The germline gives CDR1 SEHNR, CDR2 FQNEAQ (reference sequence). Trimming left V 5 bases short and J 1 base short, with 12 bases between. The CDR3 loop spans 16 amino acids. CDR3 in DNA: TGTGCCAGCAGCCCCGGTGGGAGGTCTGGGGCCAACGTCCTGACTTTC. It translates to CASSPGGRSGANVLTF.

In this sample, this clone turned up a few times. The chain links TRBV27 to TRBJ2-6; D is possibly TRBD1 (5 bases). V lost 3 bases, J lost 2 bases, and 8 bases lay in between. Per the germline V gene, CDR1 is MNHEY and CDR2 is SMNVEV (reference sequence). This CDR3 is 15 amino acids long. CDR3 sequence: CASSLEGAGANVLTF. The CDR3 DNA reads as TGTGCCAGCAGTTTGGAAGGGGCTGGGGCCAACGTCCTGACTTTC.

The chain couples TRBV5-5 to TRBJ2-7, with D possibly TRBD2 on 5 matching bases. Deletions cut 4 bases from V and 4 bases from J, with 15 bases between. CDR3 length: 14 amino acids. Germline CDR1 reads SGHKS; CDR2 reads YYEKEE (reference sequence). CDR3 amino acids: CASSGPREGYEQYF. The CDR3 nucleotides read TGTGCCAGCAGCGGGCCCCGGGAAGGGTACGAGCAGTACTTC.